A selection of T cell receptor beta chains follows, all from one sample in a study of blood T cells in healthy people across ages. Via MiXCR, TCRdb re-called the 5' RACE reads, giving one row per CDR3 protein. The table lists about 970,000 distinct CDR3 sequences, just over 50% of them singletons, with roughly 23% in the top ten. Sequenced: blood. Source of these receptors: a woman aged 55-75 years in good health. CDR3s leave out the opening cysteine and the closing phenylalanine or tryptophan. Fields, in order: D gene, J gene, V gene, CDR3 protein. A D gene is named only where the DNA matches it firmly.

TRBD1 | TRBJ1-4 | TRBV29-1 | SGTGRNQKLF
. | TRBJ2-1 | TRBV23-1 | ASSLWDAPYNEQF
. | TRBJ2-4 | TRBV20-1 | SARDRSGEQY
TRBD2 | TRBJ2-1 | TRBV20-1 | SAPSGLVFNEQF
. | TRBJ2-3 | TRBV10-3 | AISEPTTMKSTDTQY
. | TRBJ2-5 | TRBV4-1 | ASAPRTLGVQETQY
. | TRBJ2-3 | TRBV5-1 | ASSSWTKTDTQY
TRBD1 | TRBJ1-1 | TRBV18 | ASSPGGTGRRNTEAF
. | TRBJ2-7 | TRBV4-3 | ASSQDGTSYEQY
. | TRBJ1-3 | TRBV3-1 | ASSQGLPGNTIY
. | TRBJ2-3 | TRBV12-3/TRBV12-4 | ASTHGDVKGHTQY
. | TRBJ2-5 | TRBV7-2 | ASSGGGGGKETQY
. | TRBJ2-7 | TRBV14 | ASSQQAASSYEQY
. | TRBJ2-3 | TRBV29-1 | SVTRPIGVDTQY
. | TRBJ2-7 | TRBV5-6 | ASSRPPPQSSSSYEQY
. | TRBJ2-7 | TRBV20-1 | SARDEGDVWYEQY
TRBD2 | TRBJ2-7 | TRBV4-1 | ASSPVAGGSYEQY
. | TRBJ2-7 | TRBV28 | ASRPSGRGEQY
TRBD1 | TRBJ1-1 | TRBV20-1 | SARGGQGGTEAF
. | TRBJ2-7 | TRBV7-2 | ASSSGTADYEQY
TRBD1 | TRBJ1-1 | TRBV12-3/TRBV12-4 | ASKRQGALNTEAF
TRBD2 | TRBJ2-1 | TRBV20-1 | SAPGLAGKYYEQF
. | TRBJ1-5 | TRBV29-1 | SVGDPGQPQH
TRBD1 | TRBJ1-1 | TRBV5-1 | ASKLYGTEIEAF
TRBD2 | TRBJ2-5 | TRBV7-2 | ASRLAGSETQY
. | TRBJ2-3 | TRBV29-1 | SGRGTVTDTQY
. | TRBJ1-6 | TRBV27 | ASSVGGTYNSPLH
. | TRBJ1-2 | TRBV2 | ASSERGPWAYT
. | TRBJ1-5 | TRBV7-9 | ASSHPGYNQPQH
TRBD1 | TRBJ2-7 | TRBV4-1 | ASSQAPGTGAYEQY
. | TRBJ2-3 | TRBV29-1 | SSRTTVDTQY
. | TRBJ2-5 | TRBV28 | ASFRTIKETQY
. | TRBJ2-7 | TRBV7-2 | ASSPPRGAVRLEQY
. | TRBJ2-3 | TRBV7-9 | ASSSPTGRMDTQY